The present entry profiles one T cell receptor beta chain with its context. Authors' processing steps: Reference gene primer amplification gave estimated nucleated cell counts. Assay used: immunoSEQ multiplex PCR; TCRdb lists only in-frame clones, some missing. That table supplies the V and J calls and clone size; D and trimming were determined from the DNA. This table has roughly 500,000 clones, about 91% appearing once. This CDR3 contains 14 residues. Germline CDR1 reads SGHVS; CDR2 reads FQNEAQ. The V and J ends lost 0 bases and 2 bases respectively, with 8 bases between them. This specimen belongs to a study of blood T cell repertoires in COVID-19.

This clonotype originated in a man younger than 35 with COVID-19, enrolled during active disease. Sequencing was performed on peripheral blood. The chain has TRBV7-8 and TRBJ2-7; no reliable D call. The CDR3 nucleotides are TGTGCCAGCAGCTTAGCTACGGTAGCCTACGAGCAGTACTTC. It encodes CASSLATVAYEQYF.